This TCR beta chain appears in the sequencing data of a study of T cells after yellow fever vaccination. Looking at the study overall: SMART-Seq v4 Ultra Low Input handled preparation of low-cell-number fractions. Study observations and caveats: A large majority of primary-vaccination clones showed up again after the booster (approximately 95% CD4, roughly 91% CD8). On re-exposure, the response was weaker but peaked faster, at day 5 versus 15.

TCRdb recomputed calls from the 5' RACE reads with MiXCR, one row per CDR3 protein. The sample contains 350,000 to 450,000 distinct CDR3 sequences, more than 5.5% of which appear only once. This clonotype came up many times. The antigen is unknown. The V gene lost 1 base and the J gene lost 3 bases, with 13 bases spanning the gap. Germline V gene data show CDR1 as SGHVS and CDR2 as FNYEAQ. This CDR3 has 15 residues. The TCR comes from a man younger than 40 who received the YFV17D yellow fever vaccine. This rearrangement joins TRBV7-6 to TRBJ2-7; TRBD1 is a possible D gene (6 bases). This sample comprised PBMCs, obtained 5 days after the yellow fever booster vaccination. CDR3 protein: CASSLEDRTSYEQYF. In DNA form, the CDR3 reads TGTGCCAGCAGCTTAGAAGACAGGACCAGCTACGAGCAGTACTTC.